What follows is one T cell receptor (beta chain) and its context. This sample is part of a study of control samples from healthy donors and cancer patients. V shed 1 base and J shed 5 bases, with 15 bases lying between them. CDR3 length equals 16 residues. The germline V gene encodes CDR1 LNHNV and CDR2 YYDKDF (reference sequence). Sequencing used immunoSEQ multiplex PCR; TCRdb keeps in-frame clones, though not all of them. This sample has roughly 100,000 clones, with about 92% found just once. The rearrangement links TRBV15 to TRBJ1-5, with a tentative D call TRBD1 (5 bases). The TCR originated in a woman aged 18-29 years in good health. Source material: blood. The DNA of the CDR3 is TGTGCCACCAGCAGAGCTTCGGGGGTAGGGGATCAGCCCCAGCATTTT. Its translation is CATSRASGVGDQPQHF.